These 22 T cell receptor beta chains came from one sample sequenced in a study of cytomegalovirus exposure and HLA in healthy donors. Researchers ran the PCR with 60 Vbeta and 13 Jbeta primers. Repertoires were generated with immunoSEQ multiplex PCR, while TCRdb's copy carries only in-frame clones and drops some. The sample carries 25,000 to 35,000 clones, less than 70% recorded once. The specimen was PBMCs. The receptor source for this set is a man between 50 and 59 years old in good health and CMV-seropositive.

This chain links TRBV6-1 with TRBJ1-1; no firm D call. The germline V and J ends were trimmed by 8 bases and 3 bases, with 10 bases remaining between them. The CDR3 extends over 12 amino acids. Germline CDR1 MNHNS, CDR2 SASEGT. CDR3 region: CASGRLYTEAFF. The CDR3 DNA reads as TGTGCCAGCGGCAGATTATACACTGAAGCTTTCTTT.

The rearrangement joins TRBV28 to TRBJ2-5, with 8 bases lining up with TRBD2. The V gene's germline CDR1 is MDHEN and CDR2 SYDVKM. The junction had 24 bases not matched to a gene; V was cut back by 3 bases and J by 3 bases. This CDR3 has 21 amino acids. The CDR3 DNA reads TGTGCCAGCAGTTTTTGCCCCCCAGCCGATGATAACTCGGGACTAGAAGAGACCCAGTACTTC. Encoded protein: CASSFCPPADDNSGLEETQYF.

This clone was seen only once. The chain recombines TRBV7-8 with TRBJ1-5; TRBD1 might be the D (6 bases). The ends were cut back, 1 base at V and 8 bases at J, with 12 bases in the middle. CDR1 SGHVS and CDR2 FQNEAQ come from the germline V gene. The CDR3 loop spans 14 amino acids. The CDR3 protein is CASSLVAGDEPQHF. CDR3 coding DNA: TGTGCCAGCAGCTTAGTGGCAGGGGATGAGCCCCAGCATTTT.

The genes are TRBV4-1 and TRBJ2-7; D uncertain. Germline V lookup: CDR1 MGHRA, CDR2 YSYEKL. V lost 0 bases and J lost 2, with 8 bases in between. This CDR3 has 14 residues. The CDR3 sequence is CASSQDIATYEQYF. CDR3 in DNA: TGCGCCAGCAGCCAAGATATTGCGACCTACGAGCAGTACTTC.

The count of this clone is one. DNA for the CDR3: TGTGCCCCCGGGGGTGAGGCAAGCTATGGCTACACCTTC. The encoded protein is CAPGGEASYGYTF. This sequence joins TRBV27 and TRBJ1-2; possibly TRBD1 for D (5 bases). CDR1 and CDR2 from the germline V gene are MNHEY and SMNVEV (reference sequence). Trimming stripped 11 bases from V and 4 bases from J, with 17 bases between. This CDR3 has 13 residues.

The genes are TRBV6-5 and TRBJ2-7; 10 bases line up with TRBD2. The CDR3 length is 16 residues. Germline CDR1 MNHEY, CDR2 SVGAGI. The trim removed 0 bases at V and 3 bases at J, leaving 5 bases unmatched. The CDR3 is CASSYSGTSDHYEQYF. The CDR3 region has the DNA TGTGCCAGCAGTTACTCTGGGACTAGCGACCACTACGAGCAGTACTTC.

The chain has TRBV9 and TRBJ2-3, with 8 bases matching TRBD2. V gave up 6 bases and J gave up 2 bases; unmatched junction bases: 5. This CDR3 is built from 14 residues. From germline, CDR1 is SGDLS and CDR2 YYNGEE. For the CDR3, the DNA is TGTGCCAGCAAGACTAGCGCCTACACAGATACGCAGTATTTT. It specifies CASKTSAYTDTQYF.

The chain couples TRBV29-1 to TRBJ1-1; the D is unclear. This CDR3 spans 10 amino acids. With 4 bases removed from V and 7 bases from J, the gap between germline ends came to 7 bases. Germline CDR1 and CDR2: SQVTM and ANQGSEA. Here the CDR3 DNA reads TGCAGCGTTGCTCAGTTTGAAGCTTTCTTT. It is translated as CSVAQFEAFF.

V usage is TRBV5-8 and J usage is TRBJ1-2; a possible D gene is TRBD1 (6 bases). The CDR3 length is 17 residues. V was cut by 4 bases and J by 8 bases, with 27 bases left in between. Germline V gene sequence: CDR1 SGHTS, CDR2 YDEGEE. CDR3 DNA sequence: TGTGCCAGCAGCCGGAGTGGGGGCAGCTCCCTACAAGGAGGCTACACCTTC. Encoded protein: CASSRSGGSSLQGGYTF. The full variable domain, rest sourced from reference TRBV5-8 and TRBJ1-2, is EAGVTQSPTHLIKTRGQQATLRCSPISGHTSVYWYQQALGLGLQFLLWYDEGEERNRGNFPPRFSGRQFPNYSSELNVNALELEDSALYLCASSRSGGSSLQGGYTFGSGTRLTVV.

V gene TRBV25-1 combines with J gene TRBJ1-5; 8 bases map to TRBD1. Germline V gene sequence: CDR1 MGHDK, CDR2 SYGVNS. The junction had 3 bases not matched to a gene; V was cut back by 3 bases and J by 5 bases. The CDR3 contains 14 residues. This chain's CDR3 is CASSDSRGHQPQHF. CDR3 nucleotides: TGTGCCAGCAGTGACTCCAGGGGGCATCAGCCCCAGCATTTT.

The CDR3 DNA reads TGCAGCGCCCGGGACACCGGGGAGCTGTTTTTT. Translating gives CSARDTGELFF. V and J are TRBV29-1 and TRBJ2-2; D gene uncertain. Per the germline V gene, CDR1 is SQVTM and CDR2 is ANQGSEA. This CDR3 is built from 11 residues. V lost 7 bases and J lost 3, with 6 bases in between.

This clone showed up just a few times. The gene calls are TRBV30 and TRBJ2-3; TRBD1 aligns across 9 bases. Germline assignment: CDR1 GTSNPN and CDR2 SVGIG (reference sequence). V gave up 1 base and J gave up 8 bases; unmatched junction bases: 13. The CDR3 has 16 residues. This CDR3 is CAWSDRGLGLTGTQYF. DNA of the CDR3: TGTGCCTGGAGTGACAGGGGGCTAGGACTCACGGGTACGCAGTATTTT.

V is TRBV29-1 and J is TRBJ1-1; 7 positions match TRBD1. This CDR3 is 13 amino acids long. Germline-derived CDR1 and CDR2 are SQVTM and ANQGSEA. With V trimmed by 4 bases and J by 2 bases, 4 bases remained unmatched. The CDR3 protein is CSVGQGANTEAFF. The CDR3 DNA reads TGCAGCGTTGGACAGGGAGCCAACACTGAAGCTTTCTTT.

The chain joins TRBV30 to TRBJ2-1, with 7 bases identical to TRBD1. Germline lookup yields CDR1 GTSNPN and CDR2 SVGIG (reference sequence). Trimming took 0 bases from V and 7 from J; bases not matched to a gene: 6. This CDR3 is 14 amino acids long. In DNA form, the CDR3 reads TGTGCCTGGAGTGTAAAGACCAGGGGGAATGAGCAGTTCTTC. This sequence encodes CAWSVKTRGNEQFF.

The chain couples TRBV7-9 to TRBJ2-7; D may be TRBD1 (6 bases). CDR1 and CDR2 (germline): SEHNR, FQNEAQ (reference sequence). The CDR3 is made up of 14 amino acids. V was clipped by 4 bases and J by 3 bases, with 13 bases between them. The CDR3 reads CASSSDRSLYEQYF. CDR3 DNA sequence: TGTGCCAGCAGCTCAGACAGGAGTCTCTACGAGCAGTACTTC. Full variable domain (missing parts from reference TRBV7-9 and TRBJ2-7): DTGVSQNPRHKITKRGQNVTFRCDPISEHNRLYWYRQTLGQGPEFLTYFQNEAQLEKSRLLSDRFSAERPKGSFSTLEIQRTEQGDSAMYLCASSSDRSLYEQYFGPGTRLTVT.

This clone was recorded only once. The genes are TRBV29-1 and TRBJ2-7, with D unresolved. With 3 bases removed from V and 4 bases from J, the gap between germline ends came to 10 bases. Germline CDR1 SQVTM, CDR2 ANQGSEA. This CDR3 is built from 12 residues. The CDR3 loop reads CSVESQLYEQYF. In DNA, the CDR3 is TGCAGCGTTGAGTCTCAGTTGTACGAGCAGTACTTC.

This clone occurred a few times. The V gene is TRBV29-1, the J gene TRBJ2-4; no clear D. The length of the CDR3 is 13 residues. Germline V gives CDR1 SQVTM, CDR2 ANQGSEA. V was cut by 4 bases and J by 5 bases, with 12 bases left in between. This chain's CDR3 is CSVVGSQENIQYF. The CDR3 DNA reads as TGCAGCGTTGTGGGCAGCCAAGAAAACATTCAGTACTTC. The variable domain in full, completed from reference TRBV29-1 and TRBJ2-4, reads SAVISQKPSRDICQRGTSLTIQCQVDSQVTMMFWYRQQPGQSLTLIATANQGSEATYESGFVIDKFPISRPNLTFSTLTVSNMSPEDSSIYLCSVVGSQENIQYFGAGTRLSVL.

This clone was observed a few times. CDR3 sequence reads: CAISAGQGSTDTQYF. The CDR3 nucleotides are TGTGCCATCAGTGCCGGACAGGGTTCCACAGATACGCAGTATTTT. This sequence joins TRBV10-3 and TRBJ2-3; TRBD1 matches 8 bases. V was clipped by 4 bases and J by 2 bases; unmatched bases: 5. Germline CDR1 and CDR2: ENHRY and SYGVKD. The CDR3 is 15 residues long.

The chain carries TRBV6-1 and TRBJ2-7; D unclear. Germline CDR1 MNHNS, CDR2 SASEGT. V lost 7 bases to trimming and J lost 3 bases, with 7 bases between them. This CDR3 has 11 amino acids. CDR3 amino acids: CASTQNYEQYF. The CDR3 region has the DNA TGTGCCAGCACCCAAAACTACGAGCAGTACTTC.

The sample holds a few counts of this clone. V gene TRBV6-5 combines with J gene TRBJ2-5; TRBD2 matches 11 bases. CDR1 and CDR2 (germline): MNHEY, SVGAGI. The trim removed 5 bases at V and 2 bases at J, leaving 4 bases unmatched. The CDR3 contains 15 residues. CDR3 residues: CASSNSGGVQETQYF. Here the CDR3 DNA reads TGTGCCAGCAGTAATAGCGGGGGGGTTCAAGAGACCCAGTACTTC.

The chain joins TRBV7-9 to TRBJ1-6; D may be TRBD1 (5 bases). The CDR3 loop spans 17 amino acids. Germline CDR1 and CDR2: SEHNR and FQNEAQ (reference sequence). V gave up 5 bases and J gave up 4 bases, with 18 bases separating them. The CDR3, as DNA: TGTGCCAGCAGCGGTGGGGGGATTGACCCTTATAATTCACCCCTCCACTTT. Its translation is CASSGGGIDPYNSPLHF.

This clone was seen a few times. The gene calls are TRBV7-8 and TRBJ2-7; D is unclear. The CDR3 covers 12 residues. V gave up 1 base and J gave up 7 bases, with 8 bases separating them. From germline, CDR1 is SGHVS and CDR2 FQNEAQ. The CDR3 here is CASSLGPIEQYF. DNA for the CDR3: TGTGCCAGCAGCTTAGGGCCGATAGAGCAGTACTTC.